The rows below give T cell receptor beta chains drawn from one sample of a study of shared clonotypes between healthy human individuals. The repertoire was sequenced with immunoSEQ multiplex PCR; TCRdb's copy has only in-frame clones and lacks some. Of 2,100,000 or so clones in the sample, approximately 96% were seen once. Sequencing input: naive CD4+ T cells sorted from blood. The receptor source for this set is a man aged 18 to 35 in good health. CDR3s include the opening cysteine and the closing phenylalanine or tryptophan. The D gene is left open where the match is weak. Clone sizes are given selectively: once, few, many, or a class where the clone is expanded.

>NA|NA|TRBV10-3|TRBJ1-3
CATWDTGNTIYF
TGTGCCACCTGGGACACCGGAAACACCATATATTTT
>NA|TRBD1|TRBV7-9|TRBJ1-6
CASSSTGLGSPLHF
TGTGCCAGCAGCTCGACAGGGCTAGGTTCACCCCTCCACTTT
>NA|NA|TRBV11-2|TRBJ2-1
CASSQNSQFF
TGTGCCAGCAGCCAAAATTCGCAGTTCTTC
>once|TRBD2|TRBV5-4|TRBJ2-7
CASSLRVSGRAYEQYF
TGTGCCAGCAGCTTGAGGGTTAGCGGGAGGGCTTACGAGCAGTACTTC
>NA|NA|TRBV9|TRBJ2-5
CASSVGGSQETQYF
TGTGCCAGCAGCGTAGGGGGTAGTCAAGAGACCCAGTACTTC
>NA|NA|TRBV25-1|TRBJ1-6
CASNESGRSHLHF
TGTGCCAGCAACGAATCGGGACGGAGCCACCTCCACTTT
>NA|TRBD1|TRBV7-9|TRBJ1-1
CASSLGQVKAFF
TGTGCCAGCAGTCTTGGACAGGTAAAGGCTTTCTTT
>once|TRBD2|TRBV19|TRBJ2-3
CASTVTSGDADTQYF
TGTGCCAGTACCGTGACTAGCGGGGATGCAGATACGCAGTATTTT
>NA|NA|TRBV28|TRBJ1-6
CASRQREGLPLHF
TGTGCCAGCAGGCAGAGGGAAGGGTTACCCCTCCACTTT
>once|NA|TRBV19|TRBJ2-1
CASSIDPMSEQFF
TGTGCCAGTAGTATAGATCCGATGTCTGAGCAGTTCTTC
>NA|NA|TRBV7-2|TRBJ2-3
CASSLGPPENTQYF
TGTGCCAGCAGCTTAGGACCACCGGAAAATACGCAGTATTTT
>NA|NA|TRBV28|TRBJ1-2
CASTRGAGYTF
TGTGCCAGCACCCGGGGGGCAGGCTACACCTTC
>NA|TRBD1|TRBV11-2|TRBJ2-5
CASSLTGVLQETQYF
TGTGCCAGCAGCTTGACAGGGGTCCTCCAAGAGACCCAGTACTTC
>NA|NA|TRBV6-5|TRBJ1-2
CASSWDRSGYGYTF
TGTGCCAGCAGTTGGGACCGGAGTGGGTATGGCTACACCTTC
>few|NA|TRBV5-1|TRBJ2-2
CASSLDYTGELFF
TGCGCCAGCAGCTTGGATTACACCGGGGAGCTGTTTTTT
>NA|NA|TRBV28|TRBJ1-5
CASSSDLPQHF
TGTGCCAGCAGTTCAGATTTGCCCCAGCATTTT
>NA|NA|TRBV7-2|TRBJ1-1
CASSLSGGPREAFF
TGTGCCAGCAGCTTGTCTGGGGGGCCTAGGGAAGCTTTCTTT
>NA|NA|TRBV10-3|TRBJ2-1
CAIRTGTTGNEQFF
TGTGCCATCAGGACCGGGACAACGGGAAATGAGCAGTTCTTC
>NA|NA|TRBV6-6|TRBJ1-5
CASSSRRDQPQHF
TGTGCCAGCAGTTCCCGCAGGGACCAGCCCCAGCATTTT
>NA|NA|TRBV29-1|TRBJ2-3
CSAKVGDTQYF
TGCAGCGCCAAAGTGGGGGATACGCAGTATTTT
>NA|NA|TRBV29-1|TRBJ1-1
CSVDIAQNTEAFF
TGCAGCGTTGATATAGCACAGAACACTGAAGCTTTCTTT
>NA|TRBD1|TRBV6-5|TRBJ2-7
CASSYSTDRVGEQYF
TGTGCCAGCAGTTACTCTACGGACAGGGTGGGAGAGCAGTACTTC
>NA|NA|TRBV11-2|TRBJ2-3
CASSSIGTDTQYF
TGTGCCAGCAGCTCTATAGGCACAGATACGCAGTATTTT
>NA|TRBD2|TRBV7-2|TRBJ2-1
CASSLEAGGRYEQFF
TGTGCCAGCAGCTTAGAAGCGGGAGGGCGCTATGAGCAGTTCTTC
>few|NA|TRBV2|TRBJ1-6
CASSPGDSPLHF
TGTGCCAGCAGCCCTGGGGATTCACCCCTCCACTTT
>NA|TRBD2|TRBV4-1|TRBJ2-1
CASSRTSPSGGAYNEQFF
TGCGCCAGCAGCCGAACATCCCCTAGCGGGGGGGCCTACAATGAGCAGTTCTTC
>NA|NA|TRBV5-1|TRBJ2-7
CASSLSAGSSYEQYF
TGCGCCAGCAGCTTGTCAGCGGGCAGCTCCTACGAGCAGTACTTC
>NA|NA|TRBV2|TRBJ1-2
CASSEAKTGYTF
TGTGCCAGCAGTGAAGCAAAGACCGGCTACACCTTC
>NA|NA|TRBV2|TRBJ2-6
CASSESRRWGAGANVLTF
TGTGCCAGCAGTGAAAGTCGGAGATGGGGGGCTGGGGCCAACGTCCTGACTTTC
>NA|TRBD2|TRBV5-1|TRBJ2-1
CASSFPGLADYNEQFF
TGCGCCAGCAGCTTCCCGGGACTAGCGGACTACAATGAGCAGTTCTTC
>NA|NA|TRBV19|TRBJ1-2
CASSNADSRPYGYTF
TGTGCCAGTAGTAACGCCGACAGCCGACCTTATGGCTACACCTTC
>NA|TRBD2|TRBV7-2|TRBJ2-5
CASSHGRLAEWPQVETQYF
TGTGCCAGCAGCCACGGGAGACTAGCGGAATGGCCGCAGGTTGAGACCCAGTACTTC
>NA|NA|TRBV5-4|TRBJ2-1
CASSLGGSNNEQFF
TGTGCCAGCAGCTTGGGAGGGTCAAACAATGAGCAGTTCTTC
>NA|NA|TRBV7-6|TRBJ2-2
CASSLAGQRAGELFF
TGTGCCAGCAGCTTAGCCGGACAGAGGGCCGGGGAGCTGTTTTTT
>NA|NA|TRBV5-1|TRBJ2-3
CASSPQALGWFGTDTQYF
TGCGCCAGCAGCCCACAGGCCCTGGGGTGGTTTGGCACAGATACGCAGTATTTT
>NA|NA|TRBV6-5|TRBJ1-2
CASSYGQKGDGYTF
TGTGCCAGCAGTTACGGCCAAAAGGGAGATGGCTACACCTTC
>NA|NA|TRBV19|TRBJ2-7
CASSTTWGEQYF
TGTGCCAGTAGTACCACGTGGGGCGAGCAGTACTTC
>NA|TRBD1|TRBV6-5|TRBJ2-1
CASRDGTAYNEQFF
TGTGCCAGCAGGGACGGGACAGCTTACAATGAGCAGTTCTTC
>once|TRBD1|TRBV30|TRBJ1-6
CAWSRDRGGTSYNSPLHF
TGTGCCTGGAGTAGGGACAGGGGAGGAACCTCGTATAATTCACCCCTCCACTTT
>NA|TRBD1|TRBV2|TRBJ1-3
CASSVGQGSLGSGNTIYF
TGTGCCAGCAGTGTGGGACAGGGGAGTCTGGGCTCTGGAAACACCATATATTTT
>NA|NA|TRBV5-1|TRBJ2-7
CASSLSLSRRPASSYEQYF
TGCGCCAGCAGCTTATCCCTTTCTCGGCGGCCTGCGAGCTCCTACGAGCAGTACTTC
>NA|TRBD1|TRBV11-3|TRBJ2-6
CASGRTGSSGANVLTF
TGTGCCAGCGGCAGGACAGGAAGCTCTGGGGCCAACGTCCTGACTTTC
>NA|NA|TRBV6-1|TRBJ1-2
CASSEGALANYGYTF
TGTGCCAGCAGTGAAGGGGCATTAGCTAACTATGGCTACACCTTC
>NA|NA|TRBV30|TRBJ2-2
CAWSPSRYGELFF
TGTGCCTGGAGCCCCTCCCGGTACGGGGAGCTGTTTTTT
>NA|TRBD2|TRBV2|TRBJ2-5
CASSVSSGKQETQYF
TGTGCCAGCAGTGTTAGTAGCGGGAAACAAGAGACCCAGTACTTC
>once|NA|TRBV7-6|TRBJ2-7
CASSLKLASYEQYF
TGTGCCAGCAGCTTAAAACTGGCTTCCTACGAGCAGTACTTC
>NA|TRBD2|TRBV2|TRBJ2-7
CASTEREKVYEQYF
TGTGCCAGCACTGAGCGGGAGAAAGTGTACGAGCAGTACTTC
>NA|NA|TRBV18|TRBJ1-5
CASSPGAINQPQHF
TGTGCCAGCTCACCGGGAGCCATCAATCAGCCCCAGCATTTT
>NA|NA|TRBV5-6|TRBJ1-2
CASSLLQGLHGYTF
TGTGCCAGCAGCCTCTTGCAGGGACTTCATGGCTACACCTTC
>once|NA|TRBV4-3|TRBJ2-3
CASSQEDTQYF
TGCGCCAGCAGCCAAGAGGATACGCAGTATTTT
>NA|NA|TRBV20-1|TRBJ1-1
CSASGVGAFF
TGCAGTGCTAGTGGCGTCGGGGCTTTCTTT
>NA|NA|TRBV20-1|TRBJ2-1
CSAALYNEQFF
TGCAGTGCCGCACTCTACAATGAGCAGTTCTTC
>NA|TRBD1|TRBV7-6|TRBJ1-5
CASSLGQGGVAAQHF
TGTGCCAGCAGCTTAGGACAGGGAGGGGTGGCGGCCCAGCATTTT
>NA|NA|TRBV6-5|TRBJ1-2
CASSPFPGYTF
TGTGCCAGCAGTCCGTTTCCGGGCTACACCTTC